One and the same sample provided the 3 T cell receptor beta chains below, sequenced in a study of blood T cell repertoires in COVID-19. TCRdb's table, derived via immunoSEQ multiplex PCR, lists solely in-frame clones and lacks some. Among 100,000 to 150,000 clones, about 80% were seen once, and the ten largest hold around 17%. The material sequenced was peripheral blood. The receptor source for this set is a woman in her fifties or sixties with acute or convalescent COVID-19.

The V call is TRBV5-4, the J call TRBJ2-3; 8 bases agree with TRBD1. CDR1 SGHNT and CDR2 YYREEE come from the germline V gene (reference sequence). The V and J ends lost 5 bases and 3 bases, in that order; junction bases with no gene match: 8. CDR3 length: 15 residues. The CDR3 loop reads CASSLRTGRTDTQYF. The DNA of the CDR3 is TGTGCCAGCAGTTTAAGGACAGGGAGAACAGATACGCAGTATTTT.

The chain has TRBV24-1 and TRBJ1-2, with D maybe TRBD1 (6 bases). V gave up 2 bases and J gave up 7 bases, with 10 bases separating them. The germline gives CDR1 KGHDR, CDR2 SFDVKD. The CDR3 totals 13 residues. The CDR3 here is CATSDSTGFGYTF. The CDR3 coding sequence is TGTGCCACCAGTGATTCAACAGGGTTTGGCTACACCTTC.

This chain uses TRBV28 with TRBJ1-6, with a tentative D call TRBD1 (6 bases). The CDR3 consists of 14 residues. The V gene's germline CDR1 is MDHEN and CDR2 SYDVKM. V gave up 6 bases and J gave up 8 bases, with 14 bases separating them. This CDR3 reads CASSSKGGYSPLHF. Here the CDR3 DNA reads TGTGCCAGCAGCTCCAAGGGGGGGTATTCACCCCTCCACTTT. The full variable domain, rest sourced from reference TRBV28 and TRBJ1-6, is DVKVTQSSRYLVKRTGEKVFLECVQDMDHENMFWYRQDPGLGLRLIYFSYDVKMKEKGDIPEGYSVSREKKERFSLILESASTNQTSMYLCASSSKGGYSPLHFGNGTRLTVT.